This is a list of T cell receptor beta chains from one sample in a study of blood T cell repertoires in COVID-19. Produced via immunoSEQ multiplex PCR; TCRdb's table is partial and in-frame only. The table includes roughly 400,000 clones, around 90% detected once. Sequenced: PBMCs or T cells enriched from blood (not recorded which). The receptors were gathered from a man between 18 and 29 years old who had recovered from COVID-19. The CDR3 runs from the conserved cysteine through the conserved F or W. A D gene is named only where the DNA matches it firmly. A clone size is listed for some rows: how often the clone was seen (once, few, many), or a class if it is expanded.

clone_size	d_call	v_call	j_call	cdr3_nt	cdr3_aa
.	TRBD1	TRBV5-6	TRBJ1-6	TGTGCCAGCAGCTCAGACAGGGGACTGAATAATTCACCCCTCCACTTT	CASSSDRGLNNSPLHF
.	TRBD1	TRBV27	TRBJ1-2	TGTGCCAGCAGTTTATCTCCAGGACAGGGCTATGGCTACACCTTC	CASSLSPGQGYGYTF
.	.	TRBV7-8	TRBJ1-1	TGTGCCAGCAGCTTATCAGCGGAGAACACTGAAGCTTTCTTT	CASSLSAENTEAFF
.	TRBD2	TRBV28	TRBJ2-3	TGTGCCAGCAGTGGGTGGACTAGCGGCACAGATACGCAGTATTTT	CASSGWTSGTDTQYF
.	TRBD2	TRBV9	TRBJ2-2	TGTGCCAGCAGCGTGTCGAGGGAGGGGACCGGGGAGCTGTTTTTT	CASSVSREGTGELFF
.	.	TRBV9	TRBJ1-5	TGTGCCAGCAGCGTAGGAGGGAGCAATCAGCCCCAGCATTTT	CASSVGGSNQPQHF
.	TRBD1	TRBV7-8	TRBJ2-6	TGTGCCAGCAGCTCAAACAGGGGTGGGTCATCTGGGGCCAACGTCCTGACTTTC	CASSSNRGGSSGANVLTF
once	TRBD1	TRBV28	TRBJ1-6	TGTGCCAGCAGTCTGCTGACGGGACAGGGTAATTCACCCCTCCACTTT	CASSLLTGQGNSPLHF
.	TRBD2	TRBV19	TRBJ2-1	TGTGCCAGTAGTCTAGGACTAGCCTACAATGAGCAGTTCTTC	CASSLGLAYNEQFF
.	TRBD1	TRBV5-1	TRBJ2-2	TGCGCCAGCAGCAGAAGACAGGGTGTCGCCGGGGAGCTGTTTTTT	CASSRRQGVAGELFF
.	TRBD1	TRBV11-2	TRBJ1-2	TGTGCCAGCAGCGATAGGACAGGCTATGGCTACACCTTC	CASSDRTGYGYTF
.	TRBD2	TRBV12-5	TRBJ2-7	TGTGCTAGTGGTTTGGTCGGGGGGGCCTACGAGCAGTACTTC	CASGLVGGAYEQYF
.	TRBD1	TRBV7-3	TRBJ2-1	TGTGCCAGCAGCATTCAGGGGGACTCCTACAATGAGCAGTTCTTC	CASSIQGDSYNEQFF
.	.	TRBV2	TRBJ2-7	TGTGCCACCCGGACAGCCGAATTTGCCTACGAGCAGTACTTC	CATRTAEFAYEQYF
.	TRBD2	TRBV3-1/TRBV3-2	TRBJ2-1	TGTGCCAGCAGCCCAGGCAAAGGACTAGCGGCCCACAATGAGCAGTTCTTC	CASSPGKGLAAHNEQFF
once	.	TRBV10-3	TRBJ1-1	TGTGCCATCAGTAGGGAGTTCATGAACACTGAAGCTTTCTTT	CAISREFMNTEAFF
.	.	TRBV19	TRBJ1-1	TGTGCCAGTAGTTTCCGGGTTTCGGTGCGAACTGAAGCTTTCTTT	CASSFRVSVRTEAFF
.	TRBD2	TRBV9	TRBJ2-2	TGTGCCAGCAGCGCGACTAGCGGGAGAATCGGGGAGCTGTTTTTT	CASSATSGRIGELFF
.	.	TRBV28	TRBJ2-3	TGTGCCAGCAGTTTGGGGAAAGGGGGTGGTCAGTATTTT	CASSLGKGGGQYF
.	.	TRBV6-1	TRBJ1-3	TGTGCCAGCAGTGAAGCCCAGGGGTCTGGAAACACCATATATTTT	CASSEAQGSGNTIYF
once	.	TRBV27	TRBJ2-1	TGTGCCAGCAGTTCGGCGCTCGGAGGGAGCGGCTACAATGAGCAGTTCTTC	CASSSALGGSGYNEQFF
.	TRBD1	TRBV19	TRBJ1-1	TGTGCCAGTAGAGACAGGGGTGTCACTGAAGCTTTCTTT	CASRDRGVTEAFF
.	TRBD2	TRBV6-6	TRBJ2-1	TGTGCCAGCAGTTACGAGACTAGCGGGGGCCCTGAGCAGTTCTTC	CASSYETSGGPEQFF
.	TRBD2	TRBV5-1	TRBJ2-2	TGCGCCAGCATGGGAGTTGGCAAGCGGGAGGGCAAGAAGAGGGTAACCGGGGAGCTGTTTTTT	CASMGVGKREGKKRVTGELFF
.	.	TRBV27	TRBJ1-1	TGTGCCAGCAGTTTACGGTTTACGGACACTGAAGCTTTCTTT	CASSLRFTDTEAFF
.	TRBD1	TRBV5-1	TRBJ1-1	TGCGCCAGCAGCTCCACAGGGGAGACTGAAGCTTTCTTT	CASSSTGETEAFF
.	.	TRBV5-1	TRBJ1-1	TGCGCCAGCAGCATACAGGGTGCAGGTGAAGCTTTCTTT	CASSIQGAGEAFF
.	TRBD2	TRBV20-1	TRBJ2-7	TGCAGTGCTAGTGATCCGGGACTACCGACCTACGAGCAGTACTTC	CSASDPGLPTYEQYF
once	.	TRBV6-5	TRBJ1-6	TGTGCCAGCAGCGTGACAGACGGACCCCTCCACTTT	CASSVTDGPLHF
.	.	TRBV28	TRBJ1-1	TGTGCCAGCAGTTTTGATCCCAGGGGACGAAGAACTGAAGCTTTCTTT	CASSFDPRGRRTEAFF
once	TRBD1	TRBV5-6	TRBJ1-1	TGTGCCAGCAGCCTACGGACAGGGCCTAAGAACACTGAAGCTTTCTTT	CASSLRTGPKNTEAFF
.	.	TRBV7-2	TRBJ2-1	TGTGCCAGCAGCTTAAGCAGGGGCTCCTACAATGAGCAGTTCTTC	CASSLSRGSYNEQFF
.	TRBD1	TRBV6-5	TRBJ1-1	TGTGCCAGCAACGATATGGGACAGCCGAACACTGAAGCTTTCTTT	CASNDMGQPNTEAFF
.	TRBD1	TRBV9	TRBJ1-6	TGTGCCAGCAGCGCGGAGACAGGGGTTTCACCCCTCCACTTT	CASSAETGVSPLHF
.	.	TRBV15	TRBJ2-1	TGTGCCACCAGCAGATCTCCGACGGGGAGCTCCTACAATGAGCAGTTCTTC	CATSRSPTGSSYNEQFF
.	TRBD1	TRBV24-1	TRBJ1-2	TGTGCCACCATCACAGGGGGGCTTTATGGCTACACCTTC	CATITGGLYGYTF
.	.	TRBV7-9	TRBJ1-4	TGTGCCAGCAGCTTAACTCAGGGGACTAATGAAAAACTGTTTTTT	CASSLTQGTNEKLFF
.	.	TRBV10-3	TRBJ1-5	TGTGCCATCAGTGAGTCGGTAGATCAGCCCCAGCATTTT	CAISESVDQPQHF
few	TRBD2	TRBV7-8	TRBJ2-3	TGTGCCAGCAGGCCTTACTCGGTCGGACAGCGACTAGCGGGAGACCCAGATACGCAGTATTTT	CASRPYSVGQRLAGDPDTQYF
few	.	TRBV2	TRBJ2-7	TGTGCCAGCAGTGGACTGCCTTACGAGCAGTACTTC	CASSGLPYEQYF
.	.	TRBV2	TRBJ1-5	TGTGCCAGCGGGGGGAAGGGACGGAATAGCAATCAGCCCCAGCATTTT	CASGGKGRNSNQPQHF
.	.	TRBV3-1/TRBV3-2	TRBJ2-3	TGTGCCAGCAGCCCACAGCGGTATACGCAGTATTTT	CASSPQRYTQYF
.	.	TRBV5-6	TRBJ1-2	TGTGCCAGCAGCTTGGACAGGGAGGGTCATAGAAGCGGCTACACCTTC	CASSLDREGHRSGYTF